The present TCR beta chain was sequenced within a study of breast tumors, draining lymph nodes, adjacent tissues. Findings and limits, study-wide: Findings are consistent with lymph node origin and intratumoral expansion of most tumor T cells. Luminal-like breast cancer showed significantly greater tumor-nontumor repertoire similarity than basal-like breast cancer did. Tumor TCR diversity was below lymph nodes but above nontumor tissue. The lymph node origin of tumor T cells was framed as consistent with a hypothesis, not demonstrated.

Of note for this clonotype: As yet, its antigen is unknown. One junction end does not reproduce the germline sequence, and a read error may be involved.

Samples came from axillary lymph nodes draining the breast cancer. Per the germline V gene, CDR1 is DFQATT and CDR2 is SNEGSKA (reference sequence). This CDR3 is built from 13 residues. In TCRdb, the multiplex PCR reads were re-called with MiXCR into one record per CDR3 protein. The sample consists of roughly 100,000 distinct CDR3 sequences, 30% of them appearing once. The clonotype originates from a female donor with breast cancer. Some clones in this sample may be carry-over from other donors' samples. V is TRBV20-1 and J is TRBJ2-7; TRBD2 matches 7 bases. Sequencing input: axillary lymph node tissue. The DNA for the CDR3 is TGCAGTGGACGACCAGCGGGATCGTACGAGCGGTACTTC. Translation gives CSGRPAGSYERYF.